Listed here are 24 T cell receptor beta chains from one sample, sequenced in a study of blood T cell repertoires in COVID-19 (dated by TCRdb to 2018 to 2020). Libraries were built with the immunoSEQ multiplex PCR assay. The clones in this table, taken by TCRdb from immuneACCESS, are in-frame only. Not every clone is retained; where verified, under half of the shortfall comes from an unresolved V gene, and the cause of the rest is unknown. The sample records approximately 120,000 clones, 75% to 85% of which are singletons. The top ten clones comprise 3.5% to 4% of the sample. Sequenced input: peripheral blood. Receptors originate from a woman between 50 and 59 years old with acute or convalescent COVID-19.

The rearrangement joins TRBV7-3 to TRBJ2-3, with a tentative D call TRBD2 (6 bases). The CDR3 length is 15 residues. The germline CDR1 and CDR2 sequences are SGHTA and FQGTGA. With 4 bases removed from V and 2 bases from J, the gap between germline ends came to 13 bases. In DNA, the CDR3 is TGTGCCAGCAGCTACGACCTAGCGAACACAGATACGCAGTATTTT. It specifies CASSYDLANTDTQYF.

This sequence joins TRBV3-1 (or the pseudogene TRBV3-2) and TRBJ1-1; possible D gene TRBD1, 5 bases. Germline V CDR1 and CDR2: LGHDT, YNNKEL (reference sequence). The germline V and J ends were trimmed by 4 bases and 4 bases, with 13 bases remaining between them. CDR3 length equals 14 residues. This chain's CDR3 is CASSLRAGGTEAFF. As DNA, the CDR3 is TGTGCCAGCAGCCTTCGGGCGGGGGGCACTGAAGCTTTCTTT.

The CDR3 coding sequence is TGCAGTGCTACTAGTTCGGGGGAGCAGTTCTTC. Its protein product is CSATSSGEQFF. The chain joins TRBV20-1 to TRBJ2-1; perhaps TRBD2 as D (5 bases). CDR3 length equals 11 residues. V gave up 4 bases and J gave up 10 bases, with 11 bases separating them. Germline-derived CDR1 and CDR2 are DFQATT and SNEGSKA (reference sequence).

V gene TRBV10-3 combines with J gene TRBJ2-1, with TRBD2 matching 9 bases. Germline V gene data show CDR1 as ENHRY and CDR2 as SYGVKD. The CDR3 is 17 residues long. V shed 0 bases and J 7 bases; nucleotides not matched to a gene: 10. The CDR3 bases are TGTGCCATCAGTGAGTCGGTACCGGGACTAGCAGCAAATGAGCAGTTCTTC. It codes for CAISESVPGLAANEQFF.

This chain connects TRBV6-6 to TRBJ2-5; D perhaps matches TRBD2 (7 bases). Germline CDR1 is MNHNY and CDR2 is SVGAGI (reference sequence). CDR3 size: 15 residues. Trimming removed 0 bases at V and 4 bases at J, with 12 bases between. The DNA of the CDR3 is TGTGCCAGCAGTTACTCTCGGGGGGCGAGAGAGACCCAGTACTTC. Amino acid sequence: CASSYSRGARETQYF.

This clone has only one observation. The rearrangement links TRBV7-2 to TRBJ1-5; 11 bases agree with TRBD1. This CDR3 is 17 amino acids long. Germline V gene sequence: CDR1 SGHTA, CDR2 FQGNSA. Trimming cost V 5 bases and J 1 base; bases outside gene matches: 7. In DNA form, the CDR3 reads TGTGCCAGCAGCCCCAGGACAGGGGGCAGGAGCAATCAGCCCCAGCATTTT. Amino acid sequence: CASSPRTGGRSNQPQHF.

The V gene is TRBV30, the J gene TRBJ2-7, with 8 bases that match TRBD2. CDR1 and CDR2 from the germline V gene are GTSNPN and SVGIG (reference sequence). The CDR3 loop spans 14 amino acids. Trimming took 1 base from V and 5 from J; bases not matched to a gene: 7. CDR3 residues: CAWSAGTRKDEQYF. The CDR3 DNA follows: TGTGCCTGGAGTGCAGGGACTAGAAAAGACGAGCAGTACTTC.

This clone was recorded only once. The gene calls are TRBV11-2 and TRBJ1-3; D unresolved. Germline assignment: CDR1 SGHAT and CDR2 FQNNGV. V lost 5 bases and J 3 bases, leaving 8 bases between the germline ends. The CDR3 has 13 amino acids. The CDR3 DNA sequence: TGTGCCAGCAGCCCGGGATTTGGAAACACCATATATTTT. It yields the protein CASSPGFGNTIYF.

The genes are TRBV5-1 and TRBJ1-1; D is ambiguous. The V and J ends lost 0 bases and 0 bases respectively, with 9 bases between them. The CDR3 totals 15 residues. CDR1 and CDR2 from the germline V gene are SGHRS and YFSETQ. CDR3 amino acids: CASSLELSMNTEAFF. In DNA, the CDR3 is TGCGCCAGCAGCTTGGAACTCTCAATGAACACTGAAGCTTTCTTT.

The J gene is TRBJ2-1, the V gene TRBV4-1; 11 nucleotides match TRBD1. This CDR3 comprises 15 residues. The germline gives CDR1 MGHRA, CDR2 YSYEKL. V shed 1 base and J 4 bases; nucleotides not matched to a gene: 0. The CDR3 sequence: CASSQGDRGYNEQFF. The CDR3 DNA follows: TGCGCCAGCAGCCAAGGGGACAGGGGGTACAATGAGCAGTTCTTC.

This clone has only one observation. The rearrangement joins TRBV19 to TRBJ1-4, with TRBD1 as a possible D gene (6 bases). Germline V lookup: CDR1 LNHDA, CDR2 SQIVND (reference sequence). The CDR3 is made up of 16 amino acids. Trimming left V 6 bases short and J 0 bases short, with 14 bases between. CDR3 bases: TGTGCCAGTAGGACGACGGACAGCCCAACTAATGAAAAACTGTTTTTT. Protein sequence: CASRTTDSPTNEKLFF.

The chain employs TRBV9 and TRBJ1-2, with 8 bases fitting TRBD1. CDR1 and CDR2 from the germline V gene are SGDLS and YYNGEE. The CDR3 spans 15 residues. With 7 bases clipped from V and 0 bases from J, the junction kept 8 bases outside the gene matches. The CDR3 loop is CASGEVGQANYGYTF. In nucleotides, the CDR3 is TGTGCCAGCGGAGAAGTGGGACAGGCTAACTATGGCTACACCTTC.

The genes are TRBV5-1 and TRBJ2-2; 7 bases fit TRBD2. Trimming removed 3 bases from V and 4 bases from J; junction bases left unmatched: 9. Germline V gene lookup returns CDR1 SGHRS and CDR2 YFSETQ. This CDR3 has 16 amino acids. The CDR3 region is CASSSGGLSGTGELFF. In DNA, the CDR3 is TGCGCCAGCAGCTCGGGAGGTTTATCGGGCACCGGGGAGCTGTTTTTT.

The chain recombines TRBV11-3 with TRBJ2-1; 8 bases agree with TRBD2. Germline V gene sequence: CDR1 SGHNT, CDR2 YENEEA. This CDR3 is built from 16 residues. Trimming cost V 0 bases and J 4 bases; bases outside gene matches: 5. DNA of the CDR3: TGTGCCAGCAGCTTAGACGGCGGGGGGCTTTACAATGAGCAGTTCTTC. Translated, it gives CASSLDGGGLYNEQFF.

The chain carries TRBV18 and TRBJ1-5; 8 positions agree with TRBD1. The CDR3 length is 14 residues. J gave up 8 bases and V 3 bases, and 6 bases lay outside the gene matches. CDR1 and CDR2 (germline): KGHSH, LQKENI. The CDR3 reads CASSPGQGAKPQHF. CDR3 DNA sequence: TGTGCCAGCTCACCCGGGCAGGGGGCAAAGCCCCAGCATTTT.

The CDR3 bases are TGTGCCAGCAGCCCCTACAGGACTAGCGGGGGATCTGGGGCCAACGTCCTGACTTTC. Translated: CASSPYRTSGGSGANVLTF. This sequence joins TRBV7-2 and TRBJ2-6; 13 bases align to TRBD2. The germline gives CDR1 SGHTA, CDR2 FQGNSA. V trimming: 5 bases; J trimming: 1 base; junction bases outside the gene matches: 8. This CDR3 is built from 19 residues. The entire variable domain, with the rest obtained from reference TRBV7-2 and TRBJ2-6, is as follows: GAGVSQSPSNKVTEKGKDVELRCDPISGHTALYWYRQSLGQGLEFLIYFQGNSAPDKSGLPSDRFSAERTGGSVSTLTIQRTQQEDSAVYLCASSPYRTSGGSGANVLTFGAGSRLTVL.

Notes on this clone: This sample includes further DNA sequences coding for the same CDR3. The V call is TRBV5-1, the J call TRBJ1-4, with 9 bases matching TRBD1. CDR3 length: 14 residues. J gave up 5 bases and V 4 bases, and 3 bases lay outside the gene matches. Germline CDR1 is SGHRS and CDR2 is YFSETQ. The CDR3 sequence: CASSQGQGNEKLFF. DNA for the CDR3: TGCGCCAGCAGCCAAGGACAGGGGAATGAAAAACTGTTTTTT.

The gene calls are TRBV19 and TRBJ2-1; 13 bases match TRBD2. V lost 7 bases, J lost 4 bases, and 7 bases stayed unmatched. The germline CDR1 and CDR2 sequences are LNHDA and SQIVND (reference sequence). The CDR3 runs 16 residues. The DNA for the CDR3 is TGTGCCAGTACCCGGACTAGCGGGGGTAAATACAATGAGCAGTTCTTC. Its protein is CASTRTSGGKYNEQFF.

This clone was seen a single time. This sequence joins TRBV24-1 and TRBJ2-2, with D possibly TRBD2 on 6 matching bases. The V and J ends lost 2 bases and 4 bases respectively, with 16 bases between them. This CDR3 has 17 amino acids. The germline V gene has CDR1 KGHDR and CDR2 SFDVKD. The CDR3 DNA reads TGTGCCACCAGTGATTGGGGAGGTGCAGAGGGCACCGGGGAGCTGTTTTTT. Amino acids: CATSDWGGAEGTGELFF.

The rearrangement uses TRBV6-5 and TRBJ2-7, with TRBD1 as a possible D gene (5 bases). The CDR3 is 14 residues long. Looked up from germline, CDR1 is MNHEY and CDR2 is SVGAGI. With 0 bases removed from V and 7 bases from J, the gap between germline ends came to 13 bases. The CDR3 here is CASSYSGWGWEQYF. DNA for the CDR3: TGTGCCAGCAGTTACTCTGGATGGGGCTGGGAGCAGTACTTC.

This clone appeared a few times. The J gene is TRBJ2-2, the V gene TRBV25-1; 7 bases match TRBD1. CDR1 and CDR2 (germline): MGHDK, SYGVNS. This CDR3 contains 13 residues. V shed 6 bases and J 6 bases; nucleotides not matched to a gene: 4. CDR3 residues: CASRTGRPGELFF. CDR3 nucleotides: TGTGCCAGCAGGACAGGGCGTCCCGGGGAGCTGTTTTTT.

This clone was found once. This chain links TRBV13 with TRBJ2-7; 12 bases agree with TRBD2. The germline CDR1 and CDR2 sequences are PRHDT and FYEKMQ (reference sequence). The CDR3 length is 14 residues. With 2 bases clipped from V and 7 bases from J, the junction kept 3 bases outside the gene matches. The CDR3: CASSLRGLAGEQYF. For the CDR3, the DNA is TGTGCCAGCAGCTTACGAGGACTAGCGGGGGAGCAGTACTTC.

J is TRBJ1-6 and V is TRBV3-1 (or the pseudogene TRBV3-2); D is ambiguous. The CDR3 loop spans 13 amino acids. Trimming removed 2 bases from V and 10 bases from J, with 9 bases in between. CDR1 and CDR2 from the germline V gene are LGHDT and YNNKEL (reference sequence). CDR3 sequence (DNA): TGTGCCAGCAGCCAAACCGGGAAGTCACCCCTCCACTTT. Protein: CASSQTGKSPLHF.

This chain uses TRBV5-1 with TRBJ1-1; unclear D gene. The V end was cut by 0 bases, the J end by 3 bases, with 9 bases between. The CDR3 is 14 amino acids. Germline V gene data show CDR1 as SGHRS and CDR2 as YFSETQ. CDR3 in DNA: TGCGCCAGCAGCTTGGCCGTCGGAGACACTGAAGCTTTCTTT. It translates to CASSLAVGDTEAFF.